These 22 T cell receptor beta chains share one sample of origin, sequenced in a study of blood T cells in healthy people across ages (dated by TCRdb to about 2015). The library was obtained by 5' RACE. A second PCR of about 7 to 12 cycles was performed with a sample-barcoded 5' primer and a J-beta primer mix. TCRdb handled the public reads itself, with Q25 trimming in fastp and clone calling in MiXCR, and kept productive beta chains. Rows are unified per CDR3 protein, each entry keeping the most common DNA and genes. A total of around 1,900,000 distinct CDR3 sequences appear in this sample, more than 35% of them only once. In total, the top ten clones hold more than 20% of the sample. The sequenced sample consisted of blood. These receptors were obtained from a human donor in good health.

This chain uses TRBV11-3 with TRBJ2-1; 11 nucleotides match TRBD2. CDR3 length equals 16 residues. The V and J ends lost 1 base and 3 bases, in that order; junction bases with no gene match: 2. The germline V gene encodes CDR1 SGHNT and CDR2 YENEEA. The CDR3 sequence is CASSLGTSGRYNEQFF. The DNA for the CDR3 is TGTGCCAGCAGCTTAGGGACTAGCGGGCGCTACAATGAGCAGTTCTTC.

About this clonotype: An end of the junction does not agree with germline; a read error may underlie this. The chain joins TRBV3-1 to TRBJ1-6; D ambiguous. The germline CDR1 and CDR2 sequences are LGHDT and YNNKEL (reference sequence). The CDR3 is 12 residues long. The CDR3 sequence is CASSQGHSPLHF. The CDR3, as DNA: TGCGCCAGCAGCCAAGGGCATTCACCCCTCCACTTT. Looking up the rest from reference TRBV3-1 and TRBJ1-6 gives the full variable domain: DTAVSQTPKYLVTQMGNDKSIKCEQNLGHDTMYWYKQDSKKFLKIMFSYNNKELIINETVPNRFSPKSPDKAHLNLHINSLELGDSAVYFCASSQGHSPLHFGNGTRLTVT.

The chain has TRBV5-8 and TRBJ2-5; possibly TRBD1 for D (6 bases). Germline lookup yields CDR1 SGHTS and CDR2 YDEGEE. The CDR3 contains 14 residues. V lost 2 bases to trimming and J lost 10 bases, with 18 bases between them. CDR3 residues: CASSFTPGEWDQYF. For the CDR3, the DNA is TGTGCCAGCAGCTTTACTCCAGGGGAATGGGACCAGTACTTC.

The rearrangement links TRBV7-3 to TRBJ2-1; D might be TRBD2 (5 bases). Germline-derived CDR1 and CDR2 are SGHTA and FQGTGA. Trimming left V 5 bases short and J 7 bases short, with 12 bases between. The CDR3 loop spans 13 amino acids. The CDR3 coding sequence is TGTGCCAGCAGCACATACGGGGAGAATGAGCAGTTCTTC. Protein: CASSTYGENEQFF.

V is TRBV7-2 and J is TRBJ2-5; 7 bases map to TRBD1. J gave up 7 bases and V 5 bases, and 16 bases lay outside the gene matches. The CDR3 runs to 16 residues. The germline V gene encodes CDR1 SGHTA and CDR2 FQGNSA. The CDR3 DNA sequence: TGTGCCAGCAGCCCCCGACGGACAGGACCAAGATCGACCCAGTACTTC. This encodes CASSPRRTGPRSTQYF.

This clonotype appeared a few times. This rearrangement joins TRBV29-1 to TRBJ2-5, with 9 nucleotides matching TRBD2. Trimming took 4 bases from V and 4 from J; bases not matched to a gene: 7. From germline, CDR1 is SQVTM and CDR2 ANQGSEA. The CDR3 has 14 residues. In DNA, the CDR3 is TGCAGCGTTGTAGGGCTAGCGGGATTAGAGACCCAGTACTTC. Translated, it gives CSVVGLAGLETQYF.

The chain recombines TRBV6-2 or TRBV6-3 with TRBJ2-3; D uncertain. The CDR3 is made up of 15 amino acids. The V end was cut by 1 base, the J end by 0 bases, with 8 bases between. Germline-derived CDR1 and CDR2 are MNHEY and SVGEGT. Here the CDR3 reads CASSYFGESTDTQYF. CDR3 bases: TGTGCCAGCAGTTACTTCGGAGAGAGCACAGATACGCAGTATTTT.

A remark on this clonotype: Relative to the germline gene, one junction end is altered; a read error may explain this. The chain couples TRBV6-5 to TRBJ2-3; D is ambiguous. The CDR3 totals 15 residues. CDR1 and CDR2 (germline): MNHEY, SVGAGI. The CDR3 nucleotides are TGTGCCGGCAGCCTTCAGAAGGGAAGCACAGATACGCAGTATTTT. This gives the protein CAGSLQKGSTDTQYF.

This clonotype has more than one count but fewer than ten. The chain links TRBV15 to TRBJ2-5; D not resolved. The germline V gene encodes CDR1 LNHNV and CDR2 YYDKDF (reference sequence). Trimming took off 0 bases at V and 5 bases at J, with 10 bases between the two ends. The CDR3 is 14 amino acids. DNA of the CDR3: TGTGCCACCAGCAGAGATCGAGATTACGAGACCCAGTACTTC. This sequence encodes CATSRDRDYETQYF.

This clonotype was seen a few times. The chain recombines TRBV20-1 with TRBJ2-3, with TRBD2 matching over 10 bases. V was clipped by 6 bases and J by 3 bases; unmatched bases: 9. CDR3 length equals 15 residues. CDR1 and CDR2 from the germline V gene are DFQATT and SNEGSKA (reference sequence). CDR3 coding DNA: TGCAGTGCCCCCCAGCGGGGGGGCGTAACAGATACGCAGTATTTT. This sequence encodes CSAPQRGGVTDTQYF.

The chain is built from TRBV29-1 and TRBJ1-4; TRBD1 aligns across 8 bases. Germline assignment: CDR1 SQVTM and CDR2 ANQGSEA. This CDR3 comprises 13 residues. Germline trimming cut 3 bases from V and 8 bases from J; bases unmatched to any gene: 5. The CDR3 region is CSVEGTGREKLFF. The CDR3 nucleotides are TGCAGCGTTGAGGGGACAGGAAGAGAAAAACTGTTTTTT. Based on the CDR3 plus reference TRBV29-1 and TRBJ1-4, the full variable domain is SAVISQKPSRDICQRGTSLTIQCQVDSQVTMMFWYRQQPGQSLTLIATANQGSEATYESGFVIDKFPISRPNLTFSTLTVSNMSPEDSSIYLCSVEGTGREKLFFGSGTQLSVL.

The chain has TRBV12-3 or TRBV12-4 and TRBJ2-7; D could derive from TRBD1 or TRBD2 (5 bases each). The CDR3 is 13 amino acids. V gave up 4 bases and J gave up 4 bases, with 11 bases separating them. CDR3 bases: TGTGCCAGCAGTTGGGCCGAGGGGTACGAGCAGTACTTC. This encodes CASSWAEGYEQYF.

The chain links TRBV11-2 to TRBJ1-2; 11 bases are a match to TRBD1. The CDR3 consists of 17 residues. V shed 5 bases, J shed 2 bases, and the junction held 10 bases outside the gene matches. Germline V gives CDR1 SGHAT, CDR2 FQNNGV. Here the CDR3 reads CASSPRTGGAANYGYTF. The CDR3 DNA follows: TGTGCCAGCAGCCCCCGGACAGGGGGCGCCGCAAACTATGGCTACACCTTC.

The V call is TRBV5-1, the J call TRBJ1-2; 8 bases agree with TRBD1. CDR3 length: 19 amino acids. Germline V gene data show CDR1 as SGHRS and CDR2 as YFSETQ. V shed 0 bases and J 4 bases; nucleotides not matched to a gene: 17. The CDR3 reads CASSLVGQGDYSGLYGYTF. The CDR3 region has the DNA TGCGCCAGCAGCTTGGTCGGACAGGGTGATTACTCGGGTCTCTATGGCTACACCTTC.

The chain uses TRBV6-2 or TRBV6-3 and TRBJ1-1, with D hard to call. This CDR3 region has 14 residues. Germline V gives CDR1 MNHEY, CDR2 SVGEGT. Trimming cost V 2 bases and J 4 bases, with 11 bases left between them. The CDR3 region is CASSYLPSLTEAFF. The CDR3 DNA follows: TGTGCCAGCAGTTACCTTCCGTCACTCACTGAAGCTTTCTTT.

The chain has TRBV5-6 and TRBJ1-1, with D unresolved. Germline loops: CDR1 SGHDT, CDR2 YYEEEE. The CDR3 loop spans 11 amino acids. V was clipped by 1 base and J by 7 bases, with 5 bases between them. This chain's CDR3 is CASSLKVEAFF. CDR3 coding DNA: TGTGCCAGCAGCTTGAAGGTTGAAGCTTTCTTT.

The CDR3 here is CSAKAGGYQETQYF. For the CDR3, the DNA is TGCAGTGCAAAAGCGGGGGGGTACCAAGAGACCCAGTACTTC. This sequence joins TRBV20-1 and TRBJ2-5; 10 nucleotides match TRBD2. V shed 6 bases and J 0 bases; nucleotides not matched to a gene: 4. The germline gives CDR1 DFQATT, CDR2 SNEGSKA (reference sequence). This CDR3 contains 14 residues.

A word on this clonotype: At one of its ends the junction is not consistent with the germline gene, which may arise from a read error. The CDR3 spells CSVAGATGYSYTF. Here the CDR3 DNA reads TGCAGCGTTGCTGGGGCGACCGGCTATAGCTACACCTTC. The genes are TRBV29-1 and TRBJ1-2, with TRBD1 as a possible D gene (5 bases). CDR1 is SQVTM and CDR2 is ANQGSEA in the germline V gene. This CDR3 has 13 residues.

Only a few counts were recorded for this clonotype. The chain joins TRBV28 to TRBJ2-4; 7 nucleotides agree with TRBD1. TRBJ2-7 explains the end of the DNA better; the J call may be wrong. This CDR3 is 12 amino acids long. Per germline, CDR1 MDHEN and CDR2 SYDVKM. The CDR3 bases are TGTGCCAGCAGGCAGGGGGAATACGAGCAGTACTTC. Translation: CASRQGEYEQYF.

The chain has TRBV7-2 and TRBJ2-6, with D uncertain. Germline V gives CDR1 SGHTA, CDR2 FQGNSA. V lost 2 bases and J lost 0, with 5 bases in between. CDR3 length: 15 residues. CDR3 sequence reads: CASSLFSSGANVLTF. CDR3 DNA sequence: TGTGCCAGCAGCTTATTTTCCTCTGGGGCCAACGTCCTGACTTTC. Together with reference TRBV7-2 and TRBJ2-6, the CDR3 gives the full variable domain: GAGVSQSPSNKVTEKGKDVELRCDPISGHTALYWYRQSLGQGLEFLIYFQGNSAPDKSGLPSDRFSAERTGGSVSTLTIQRTQQEDSAVYLCASSLFSSGANVLTFGAGSRLTVL.

The genes are TRBV20-1 and TRBJ2-5; 7 nucleotides align to TRBD2. V shed 5 bases and J 5 bases; nucleotides not matched to a gene: 14. This CDR3 is built from 15 residues. Germline values: CDR1 DFQATT, CDR2 SNEGSKA (reference sequence). The CDR3 reads CSAQSPGLIWETQYF. In DNA, the CDR3 is TGCAGTGCTCAATCCCCGGGACTAATATGGGAGACCCAGTACTTC.

The sample holds one count of this clonotype. The chain recombines TRBV5-1 with TRBJ2-5, with TRBD2 as a possible D gene (5 bases). Germline V gene lookup returns CDR1 SGHRS and CDR2 YFSETQ. V lost 4 bases to trimming and J lost 2 bases, with 15 bases between them. The CDR3 has 15 amino acids. The CDR3 sequence is CASSDGRGRQETQYF. The CDR3 DNA follows: TGCGCCAGCAGCGATGGACGAGGGCGGCAAGAGACCCAGTACTTC. Full variable domain (outside the CDR3, taken from reference TRBV5-1 and TRBJ2-5): KAGVTQTPRYLIKTRGQQVTLSCSPISGHRSVSWYQQTPGQGLQFLFEYFSETQRNKGNFPGRFSGRQFSNSRSEMNVSTLELGDSALYLCASSDGRGRQETQYFGPGTRLLVL.